In this sample, the clone carrying this TCR beta chain turned up a few times. This entry comes from a study of blood T cells in healthy people across ages. PCR was performed a second time for 7 to 11 cycles using a sample-barcoded 5' primer and a J-beta primer mix. TCRdb called the 5' RACE reads again in MiXCR, with one record for every CDR3 protein. The repertoire consists of around 1.7 million distinct CDR3 sequences, with 28% occurring once and the leading ten covering 7.7%. Germline-derived CDR1 and CDR2 are SGHKS and YYEKEE (reference sequence). CDR3 size: 15 residues. The germline V and J ends were trimmed by 0 bases and 6 bases, with 15 bases remaining between them.

The V and J genes are TRBV5-5 and TRBJ1-2; tentatively, D is TRBD1 (5 bases). This receptor was obtained from a woman aged 30 to 39 in good health. Material for sequencing was blood. This CDR3 reads CASSLARALGDGYTF. CDR3 coding DNA: TGTGCCAGCAGCTTGGCCCGGGCCTTAGGGGATGGCTACACCTTC.